These 17 T cell receptor beta chains share one sample of origin, sequenced in a study of T cell clonotyping in hematopoietic cell transplantation. Assay: immunoSEQ multiplex PCR; the TCRdb copy retains only in-frame clones and omits some. The table records approximately 9,500 clones, about 77% of them present only once. The sample here was PBMCs, taken 30 days after allogeneic stem cell transplant. The source is a female patient aged 40-50 years who had an allogeneic stem cell transplant from a related donor, so T cells may come from the graft donor. Some clones in this sample may be carry-over from other donors' samples.

This chain uses TRBV30 with TRBJ2-1; TRBD1 matches at 8 bases. V shed 5 bases and J 7 bases; nucleotides not matched to a gene: 19. The CDR3 sequence is 17 residues long. Germline V gene data show CDR1 as GTSNPN and CDR2 as SVGIG (reference sequence). The CDR3 DNA reads as TGTGCCTGGTCTCGCCTTCTGGGGACAGGTCAGGTGAATGAGCAGTTCTTC. This codes for CAWSRLLGTGQVNEQFF.

A few counts support this clone. J is TRBJ2-1 and V is TRBV7-6; 7 bases map to TRBD2. The CDR3 extends over 17 amino acids. CDR1 is SGHVS, CDR2 FNYEAQ, per germline. The trim removed 0 bases at V and 7 bases at J, leaving 12 bases unmatched. CDR3 loop: CASSLALGTNPGNEQFF. CDR3 DNA: TGTGCCAGCAGCTTAGCGCTAGGGACTAACCCTGGGAATGAGCAGTTCTTC.

V is TRBV11-1 and J is TRBJ1-1; TRBD1 might be the D (6 bases). CDR1 is SGHAT, CDR2 FQDESV, per germline (reference sequence). This CDR3 region has 13 residues. With 5 bases removed from V and 1 base from J, the gap between germline ends came to 8 bases. CDR3 sequence: CASSRTENTEAFF. The DNA of the CDR3 is TGTGCCAGCAGCCGGACAGAGAACACTGAAGCTTTCTTT.

In its sample, this clone was seen a few times. V gene TRBV4-2 combines with J gene TRBJ2-5; no firm D call. CDR3 size: 14 residues. Per germline, CDR1 LGHNA and CDR2 YNFKEQ. V was pared by 1 base and J by 3 bases, with 9 bases between. The CDR3 loop is CASSQAHGEETQYF. CDR3 bases: TGTGCCAGCAGCCAAGCACACGGCGAAGAGACCCAGTACTTC.

The chain joins TRBV14 to TRBJ2-1, with 7 positions matching TRBD1. From germline, CDR1 is SGHDN and CDR2 FVKESK. The CDR3 spans 18 residues. Trimming cost V 4 bases and J 0 bases; bases outside gene matches: 12. The CDR3 here is CASSPTPWTGTSYNEQFF. The CDR3 nucleotides read TGTGCCAGCAGCCCGACCCCGTGGACAGGTACCTCCTACAATGAGCAGTTCTTC.

The chain is built from TRBV7-2 and TRBJ2-2; D remains ambiguous. The CDR3 spans 12 residues. The germline V and J ends were trimmed by 3 bases and 6 bases, with 5 bases remaining between them. From germline, CDR1 is SGHTA and CDR2 FQGNSA. The CDR3: CASSFVAGELFF. CDR3 coding DNA: TGTGCCAGCAGCTTCGTGGCCGGGGAGCTGTTTTTT.

This clone was found a few times. The rearrangement uses TRBV6-5 and TRBJ2-5, with D perhaps TRBD2 (5 bases). Germline CDR1 reads MNHEY; CDR2 reads SVGAGI. The CDR3 covers 14 residues. With 8 bases removed from V and 2 bases from J, the gap between germline ends came to 15 bases. CDR3 coding DNA: TGTGCCAGCTCGATAGCGACGGAACAAGAGACCCAGTACTTC. Translated: CASSIATEQETQYF.

This chain links TRBV7-9 with TRBJ1-1; D remains unclear. CDR3 length equals 10 residues. From germline, CDR1 is SEHNR and CDR2 FQNEAQ (reference sequence). V was trimmed by 3 bases and J by 5 bases, leaving 1 base between them. CDR3 sequence (DNA): TGTGCCAGCAGCTTGACTGAAGCTTTCTTT. Translated, it gives CASSLTEAFF.

This clone was detected once. This chain links TRBV11-3 with TRBJ1-5, with 7 bases that match TRBD1. The CDR3 spans 14 residues. With V trimmed by 5 bases and J by 5 bases, 6 bases remained unmatched. CDR1 SGHNT and CDR2 YENEEA come from the germline V gene. CDR3 amino acids: CASSMGQPDQPQHF. DNA of the CDR3: TGTGCCAGCAGCATGGGACAGCCAGATCAGCCCCAGCATTTT.

The V gene is TRBV2, the J gene TRBJ1-3; a possible D gene is TRBD1 (5 bases). There are 15 residues in the CDR3. V lost 7 bases, J lost 2 bases, and 15 bases lay in between. Germline assignment: CDR1 SNHLY and CDR2 FYNNEI. The CDR3: CASNPLAGTGNTIYF. CDR3 in DNA: TGTGCCAGCAACCCTTTGGCAGGGACTGGAAACACCATATATTTT. Together with reference TRBV2 and TRBJ1-3, the CDR3 gives the full variable domain: EPEVTQTPSHQVTQMGQEVILRCVPISNHLYFYWYRQILGQKVEFLVSFYNNEISEKSEIFDDQFSVERPDGSNFTLKIRSTKLEDSAMYFCASNPLAGTGNTIYFGEGSWLTVV.

The gene calls are TRBV10-2 and TRBJ2-6; no reliable D call. The ends were cut back, 11 bases at V and 4 bases at J, with 9 bases in the middle. The germline CDR1 and CDR2 sequences are WSHSY and SAAADI. The CDR3 length is 12 residues. DNA for the CDR3: TGCGCCGCTTCATCCGGGGCCAACGTCCTGACTTTC. Translating gives CAASSGANVLTF.

The chain recombines TRBV19 with TRBJ2-2; 12 bases are a match to TRBD1. Per germline, CDR1 LNHDA and CDR2 SQIVND (reference sequence). Trimming at V came to 6 bases and at J to 8 bases, leaving 13 bases not matched to a gene. The CDR3 is made up of 17 amino acids. The DNA of the CDR3 is TGTGCCAGTAGCATCCGGTCGGGACAGGGGGCTGAGGGGGAGCTGTTTTTT. It codes for CASSIRSGQGAEGELFF.

The chain has TRBV27 and TRBJ2-7; 10 bases match TRBD2. Losses at the gene ends were 0 bases for V and 9 bases for J; bases not matched to a gene: 8. This CDR3 is 15 amino acids long. The germline gives CDR1 MNHEY, CDR2 SMNVEV (reference sequence). The CDR3 sequence is CASSLSGAGGPWQYF. DNA of the CDR3: TGTGCCAGCAGTTTATCGGGAGCGGGAGGGCCGTGGCAGTACTTC.

The table lists this clone with a count of one. The chain employs TRBV19 and TRBJ1-2; TRBD1 aligns across 8 bases. The germline CDR1 and CDR2 sequences are LNHDA and SQIVND (reference sequence). The V gene end was trimmed by 1 base and the J gene end by 8 bases; junction bases not matched to a gene: 6. The CDR3 runs to 14 residues. The DNA of the CDR3 is TGTGCCAGTAGTATAGCTGGGACAGGCGGGGGCTACACCTTC. Protein product: CASSIAGTGGGYTF.

The chain recombines TRBV10-3 with TRBJ2-1, with 14 bases aligning to TRBD2. The CDR3 consists of 18 residues. Trimming removed 8 bases from V and 2 bases from J; junction bases left unmatched: 11. CDR1 ENHRY and CDR2 SYGVKD come from the germline V gene. Here the CDR3 reads CAISGGLAGGNTYNEQFF. The CDR3 coding sequence is TGTGCCATCTCCGGTGGACTAGCGGGAGGTAACACCTACAATGAGCAGTTCTTC.

V gene TRBV5-6 combines with J gene TRBJ2-5; D not certain. CDR1 is SGHDT, CDR2 YYEEEE, per germline. This CDR3 is 14 amino acids long. Deletions cut 1 base from V and 2 bases from J, with 9 bases between. The CDR3 is CASSLFSDQETQYF. The CDR3 coding sequence is TGTGCCAGCAGCTTGTTTTCAGATCAAGAGACCCAGTACTTC.

The chain combines TRBV9 with TRBJ1-2, with D possibly being TRBD1 (5 bases). This CDR3 has 15 residues. CDR1 is SGDLS, CDR2 YYNGEE, per germline. Between the trimmed V and J ends, which lost 3 bases and 3 bases, there was a span of 15 bases. The CDR3 loop is CASSAGSGGDYGYTF. For the CDR3, the DNA is TGTGCCAGCAGCGCAGGGAGTGGGGGTGACTATGGCTACACCTTC.